This TCR beta chain was captured in a study of metastatic and nonmetastatic thyroid tumors. Background on the study: Samples came from malignant and benign thyroid patients, and repertoires were compared across blood and tumor or nodule tissue.

All patients reached thyroid surgery having received no treatment beforehand. Trimming removed 6 bases at V and 6 bases at J, with 15 bases between. The CDR3 is 12 residues long. CDR1 is DFQATT, CDR2 SNEGSKA, per germline (reference sequence). General study findings and limits: As reported, TCR beta diversity in blood and tumor was significantly higher in malignant thyroid tumors than in benign nodules.

A word on this clone: What it binds is unknown.

As handled by the study authors: What underpinned the distant-metastasis classifier for papillary thyroid cancer was the set of CDR3 differences across clinicopathological groups. MiXCR reprocessed the PCR reads for TCRdb. The V and J calls reflect TCRdb's pipeline rather than the authors' work. This sample has about 16,000 clones, with about 26% found just once. This clonotype was obtained from a male donor with papillary thyroid cancer or a benign thyroid nodule (not recorded which). Some clones in this sample may be carry-over from other donors' samples. The V call is TRBV20-1, the J call TRBJ2-7, with no clear D. The sequenced material came from blood. CDR3 region: CSAPKNGLEQYF. As DNA, the CDR3 is TGCAGTGCGCCGAAAAACGGGCTCGAGCAGTACTTC.